The 15 T cell receptor beta chains given below trace back to one sample, sequenced in a study of cytomegalovirus exposure and HLA in healthy donors. Sequencing used immunoSEQ multiplex PCR; TCRdb keeps in-frame clones, though not all of them. The sample has roughly 150,000 clones, around 92% seen once. Input material: PBMCs. Receptors originate from a woman aged 18-29 years in good health and CMV-seropositive.

This chain connects TRBV5-1 to TRBJ1-3; the D is unclear. Looked up from germline, CDR1 is SGHRS and CDR2 is YFSETQ. This CDR3 has 14 amino acids. The V end was cut by 3 bases, the J end by 0 bases, with 7 bases between. CDR3 in DNA: TGCGCCAGCAGCTCGGGAAGCTCTGGAAACACCATATATTTT. Translating gives CASSSGSSGNTIYF.

V usage is TRBV23-1 and J usage is TRBJ1-3; D not certain. TRBV23-1 falls under the ORF class, with uncertain function. This CDR3 is built from 15 residues. V was pared by 3 bases and J by 4 bases, with 13 bases between. CDR3 bases: TGCGCCAGCAGTCAGTACGTTCTGGGCGGAAACACCATATATTTT. Its translation is CASSQYVLGGNTIYF.

The CDR3 sequence is CASSTSGQGAFGELFF. The DNA for the CDR3 is TGCGCCAGCAGCACGTCGGGACAGGGGGCATTCGGGGAGCTGTTTTTT. V usage is TRBV5-1 and J usage is TRBJ2-2; 12 nucleotides align to TRBD1. V was pared by 4 bases and J by 7 bases, with 8 bases of the junction left unmatched. CDR1 and CDR2 from the germline V gene are SGHRS and YFSETQ. The CDR3 runs 16 residues.

A remark on this clone: The junction and the germline gene differ at one end; a read error may be behind it. The V and J genes are TRBV5-1 and TRBJ2-1; 9 nucleotides line up with TRBD1. Germline V CDR1 and CDR2: SGHRS, YFSETQ. The CDR3 consists of 13 residues. The CDR3 loop is CASSWTGDNQQFF. The CDR3 DNA follows: TGCGCCAGCAGCTGGACAGGGGACAATCAGCAGTTCTTC.

This sequence joins TRBV5-1 and TRBJ1-4; D unclear. The germline V and J ends were trimmed by 5 bases and 5 bases, with 16 bases remaining between them. CDR1 SGHRS and CDR2 YFSETQ come from the germline V gene. CDR3 size: 15 residues. CDR3 coding DNA: TGCGCCAGCAGGTTGTTTGCAGGCTTAAATGAAAAACTGTTTTTT. Translated, it gives CASRLFAGLNEKLFF.

This chain connects TRBV13 to TRBJ2-1; 13 bases map to TRBD2. CDR3 length: 15 amino acids. With V trimmed by 3 bases and J by 9 bases, 5 bases remained unmatched. Germline CDR1 reads PRHDT; CDR2 reads FYEKMQ (reference sequence). The CDR3 reads CASSFRLAGGGEQFF. The DNA for the CDR3 is TGTGCCAGCAGCTTCAGACTAGCGGGAGGCGGTGAGCAGTTCTTC.

The V call is TRBV10-1, the J call TRBJ2-1; 9 bases are a match to TRBD1. The CDR3 is 15 amino acids. V trimming: 4 bases; J trimming: 6 bases; junction bases outside the gene matches: 7. CDR1 WNHNN and CDR2 SYGVQD come from the germline V gene (reference sequence). CDR3 residues: CASSAGGTGSNEQFF. The CDR3 DNA sequence: TGCGCCAGCAGTGCGGGTGGGACAGGGAGCAATGAGCAGTTCTTC.

The chain has TRBV5-1 and TRBJ2-7, with D unresolved. The germline V gene has CDR1 SGHRS and CDR2 YFSETQ. The CDR3 sequence is 15 residues long. The V end was cut by 0 bases, the J end by 0 bases, with 10 bases between. The CDR3 nucleotides are TGCGCCAGCAGCTTGGTGGTTGGCAGCTCCTACGAGCAGTACTTC. Protein: CASSLVVGSSYEQYF.

The gene calls are TRBV5-6 and TRBJ2-2, with D perhaps matching TRBD1 (5 bases). Trimming pared 0 bases from V and 4 bases from J, leaving 10 bases between. Germline CDR1 SGHDT, CDR2 YYEEEE. The CDR3 has 15 amino acids. The CDR3, as DNA: TGTGCCAGCAGCTTGGCAGGGCGGATCACCGGGGAGCTGTTTTTT. It yields the protein CASSLAGRITGELFF.

V usage is TRBV4-1 and J usage is TRBJ1-1; TRBD1 matches at 7 bases. CDR1 is MGHRA, CDR2 YSYEKL, per germline. This CDR3 region has 15 residues. V was clipped by 2 bases and J by 10 bases; unmatched bases: 13. The chain's CDR3 is CASSQPDRAGRRAFF. CDR3 DNA: TGCGCCAGCAGCCAACCAGACAGGGCGGGCCGTCGAGCTTTCTTT.

This chain connects TRBV7-8 to TRBJ1-1, with D uncertain. The germline V and J ends were trimmed by 2 bases and 0 bases, with 7 bases remaining between them. Germline lookup yields CDR1 SGHVS and CDR2 FQNEAQ. The CDR3 runs 14 residues. The CDR3 region has the DNA TGTGCCAGCAGCTTACTGCAGATGAACACTGAAGCTTTCTTT. Its protein product is CASSLLQMNTEAFF.

V is TRBV18 and J is TRBJ2-7; TRBD1 is a possible D gene (6 bases). V lost 5 bases, J lost 3 bases, and 11 bases lay in between. This CDR3 has 13 amino acids. Germline-derived CDR1 and CDR2 are KGHSH and LQKENI. The CDR3 sequence is CASSKGDNYEQYF. CDR3 nucleotide sequence: TGTGCCAGCTCAAAGGGGGACAACTACGAGCAGTACTTC.

The CDR3 bases are TGTGCCAGCAGCTTCCCGACAGGGGGGGAGGCCAACTATGGCTACACCTTC. This gives the protein CASSFPTGGEANYGYTF. The V and J genes are TRBV13 and TRBJ1-2, with 9 bases lining up with TRBD1. V was clipped by 3 bases and J by 2 bases; unmatched bases: 10. This CDR3 is 17 amino acids long. Germline V CDR1 and CDR2: PRHDT, FYEKMQ (reference sequence).

The chain recombines TRBV5-4 with TRBJ2-7, with TRBD1 matching over 9 bases. The CDR3 runs 14 residues. Per the germline V gene, CDR1 is SGHNT and CDR2 is YYREEE (reference sequence). The V and J ends lost 5 bases and 6 bases, in that order; junction bases with no gene match: 9. The CDR3 DNA reads TGTGCCAGCAGGATCGGGACAGGGTCAGGCGAGCAGTACTTC. It translates to CASRIGTGSGEQYF.

This chain joins TRBV5-1 and TRBJ2-1; TRBD2 matches at 14 bases. Germline V CDR1 and CDR2: SGHRS, YFSETQ. V trimming: 4 bases; J trimming: 7 bases; junction bases outside the gene matches: 4. The CDR3 is 15 residues long. Here the CDR3 DNA reads TGCGCCAGCAGCGGACTAGCGGGAGGTTCGAATGAGCAGTTCTTC. As protein: CASSGLAGGSNEQFF. Filled out from reference TRBV5-1 and TRBJ2-1, the complete variable domain reads KAGVTQTPRYLIKTRGQQVTLSCSPISGHRSVSWYQQTPGQGLQFLFEYFSETQRNKGNFPGRFSGRQFSNSRSEMNVSTLELGDSALYLCASSGLAGGSNEQFFGPGTRLTVL.